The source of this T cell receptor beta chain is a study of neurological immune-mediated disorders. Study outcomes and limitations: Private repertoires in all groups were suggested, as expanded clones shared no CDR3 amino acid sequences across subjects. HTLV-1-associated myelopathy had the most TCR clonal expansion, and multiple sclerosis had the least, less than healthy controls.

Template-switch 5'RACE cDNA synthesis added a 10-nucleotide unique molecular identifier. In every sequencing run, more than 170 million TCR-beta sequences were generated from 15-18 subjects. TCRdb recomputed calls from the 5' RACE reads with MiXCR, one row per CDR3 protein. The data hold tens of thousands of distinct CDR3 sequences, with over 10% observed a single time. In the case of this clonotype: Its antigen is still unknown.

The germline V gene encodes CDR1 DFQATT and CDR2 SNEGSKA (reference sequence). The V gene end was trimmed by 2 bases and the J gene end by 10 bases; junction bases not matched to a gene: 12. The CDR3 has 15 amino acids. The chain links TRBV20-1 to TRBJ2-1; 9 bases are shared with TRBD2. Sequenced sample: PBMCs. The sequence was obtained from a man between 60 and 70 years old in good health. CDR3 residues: CSARRVGLAGGEQFF. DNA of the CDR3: TGCAGTGCTAGAAGGGTGGGACTAGCCGGAGGCGAGCAGTTCTTC.